The clone carrying this T cell receptor (beta chain) was observed a handful of times. Generated by immunoSEQ multiplex PCR, the TCRdb table keeps only in-frame clones and is missing some. Of 250,000 or so clones detected, about 68% appear once; the ten largest clones hold 3.3%. This sample stems from a study of blood T cell repertoires in COVID-19. Overall study: PBMCs, B-cell-depleted T cells, or T cells were the source of the cDNA or gDNA that made up the material.

The CDR3 covers 16 residues. In germline, CDR1 is SGHTA, CDR2 FQGTGA. Trimming stripped 2 bases from V and 2 bases from J, with 13 bases between. The rearrangement links TRBV7-3 to TRBJ1-3, with a weak D call TRBD1 (5 bases). The clonotype comes from a woman of 80 years or more with acute or convalescent COVID-19. The source material was peripheral blood. The chain's CDR3 is CASSLGQGTAGNTIYF. The CDR3 DNA follows: TGTGCCAGCAGCTTAGGGCAGGGTACCGCTGGAAACACCATATATTTT.